One and the same sample provided the 24 T cell receptor beta chains below, sequenced in a study of CXCR3-negative and CXCR3-positive naive CD8 T cells. With UMI labels, 5' RACE was used to prepare the TRB cDNA libraries. TCRdb re-called the 5' RACE reads; one entry per CDR3 protein, DNA not given. The table for this sample gives 100,000 to 150,000 distinct CDR3 sequences. Sequences were obtained from naive CXCR3- CD8+ T cells from blood. Subset reported: CD45RO-CCR7+CD27+CD95- naive CD8+ T cells lacking CXCR3 (TNR3-). The receptors shown here come from a human donor in good health. Some clones in this sample may be carry-over from other donors' samples.

The chain's CDR3 is CASSLIVGPSSYEQYF. The chain has TRBV7-9 and TRBJ2-7; the TCRdb D gene call, TRBD2, has no DNA to confirm it. CDR3 length: 16 residues. CDR1 SEHNR and CDR2 FQNEAQ come from the germline V gene (reference sequence). Variable domain in full (rest from reference TRBV7-9 and TRBJ2-7): DTGVSQNPRHKITKRGQNVTFRCDPISEHNRLYWYRQTLGQGPEFLTYFQNEAQLEKSRLLSDRFSAERPKGSFSTLEIQRTEQGDSAMYLCASSLIVGPSSYEQYFGPGTRLTVT.

The chain recombines TRBV13 with TRBJ2-2; TCRdb outputs TRBD2, but without DNA this stays unchecked. The germline CDR1 and CDR2 sequences are PRHDT and FYEKMQ (reference sequence). The CDR3 sequence is 15 residues long. CDR3 amino acids: CASSLDQGGTGELFF. Full variable domain (remainder filled in from reference TRBV13 and TRBJ2-2): AAGVIQSPRHLIKEKRETATLKCYPIPRHDTVYWYQQGPGQDPQFLISFYEKMQSDKGSIPDRFSAQQFSDYHSELNMSSLELGDSALYFCASSLDQGGTGELFFGEGSRLTVL.

V usage is TRBV2 and J usage is TRBJ2-7; TCRdb's D gene call, TRBD2, goes unchecked for lack of DNA. CDR3 length: 15 residues. In germline, CDR1 is SNHLY, CDR2 FYNNEI. The CDR3 here is CASRKGLGPYVEQYF.

The chain couples TRBV6-2 or TRBV6-3 to TRBJ2-7. This CDR3 region has 13 residues. Looked up from germline, CDR1 is MNHEY and CDR2 is SVGEGT. CDR3 loop: CASSYSTIYEQYF.

The chain has TRBV7-9 and TRBJ2-5; TCRdb designates TRBD2, a call that cannot be tested without DNA. This CDR3 has 16 residues. Germline CDR1 SEHNR, CDR2 FQNEAQ (reference sequence). The CDR3 spells CASSSGLAGLRETQYF.

The V call is TRBV29-1, the J call TRBJ2-7; lacking DNA, the TRBD1 call made by TCRdb goes unchecked. There are 15 residues in the CDR3. Germline lookup yields CDR1 SQVTM and CDR2 ANQGSEA. The CDR3 is CSVEDGGFPGYEQYF.

The chain has TRBV5-6 and TRBJ1-1; TCRdb outputs TRBD1, but without DNA this stays unchecked. CDR1 and CDR2 from the germline V gene are SGHDT and YYEEEE. The CDR3 has 16 residues. The CDR3 loop is CASSLKKGHQGPEAFF.

The chain combines TRBV4-2 with TRBJ2-7; there is no DNA to check the TCRdb D call of TRBD2. Germline CDR1 reads LGHNA; CDR2 reads YNFKEQ. The CDR3 runs to 14 residues. CDR3 sequence: CASSPGTSFYEQYF.

This chain links TRBV7-9 with TRBJ2-7; with no DNA, the TCRdb D assignment of TRBD1 cannot be verified. Germline CDR1 and CDR2: SEHNR and FQNEAQ (reference sequence). The CDR3 is made up of 14 amino acids. The CDR3 spells CASSFPQGGYEQYF.

The chain has TRBV28 and TRBJ1-4; the D call from TCRdb, TRBD1, cannot be confirmed without DNA. The CDR3 totals 15 residues. Germline CDR1 reads MDHEN; CDR2 reads SYDVKM. The CDR3 is CASSLGTGLYEKLFF.

The CDR3 protein is CASSQLAGVINEQFF. J is TRBJ2-1 and V is TRBV27; TCRdb returns TRBD2, unconfirmable since there is no DNA. Per germline, CDR1 MNHEY and CDR2 SMNVEV (reference sequence). The CDR3 spans 15 residues.

V is TRBV10-3 and J is TRBJ2-5. Germline V lookup: CDR1 ENHRY, CDR2 SYGVKD. The CDR3 contains 13 residues. CDR3 loop: CAISEAEWETQYF.

The rearrangement joins TRBV12-3 or TRBV12-4 to TRBJ1-2. The CDR3 covers 14 residues. CDR3 in amino acids: CASSTSGRFYGYTF.

The rearrangement links TRBV5-1 to TRBJ2-7; the TRBD2 assignment by TCRdb is unverifiable without DNA. The CDR3 covers 15 residues. Germline V CDR1 and CDR2: SGHRS, YFSETQ. CDR3 sequence: CASSAPGLSIYEQYF.

The rearrangement joins TRBV13 to TRBJ2-5; TCRdb picks TRBD2, but there is no DNA to check that call. In germline, CDR1 is PRHDT, CDR2 FYEKMQ (reference sequence). The CDR3 loop spans 14 amino acids. CDR3 protein: CASSSRLAGETQYF.

J is TRBJ2-7 and V is TRBV29-1. This CDR3 comprises 13 residues. Germline V gives CDR1 SQVTM, CDR2 ANQGSEA. The CDR3 here is CSAELEGFYEQYF.

The chain recombines TRBV29-1 with TRBJ2-1. Germline V CDR1 and CDR2: SQVTM, ANQGSEA. This CDR3 spans 15 amino acids. The CDR3 protein is CSVVGGRTSYNEQFF.

The chain combines TRBV6-2 or TRBV6-3 with TRBJ2-1; TCRdb calls TRBD1, which cannot be checked without DNA. CDR1 and CDR2 (germline): MNHEY, SVGEGT. The CDR3 has 11 amino acids. CDR3 in amino acids: CASSPGREQFF.

The chain couples TRBV2 to TRBJ2-1; TCRdb reports TRBD2, a call that lacks DNA to check it against. This CDR3 is built from 15 residues. Germline-derived CDR1 and CDR2 are SNHLY and FYNNEI. Here the CDR3 reads CASSEVAGGVVEQFF.

The chain employs TRBV29-1 and TRBJ2-1; TCRdb names TRBD2, which stays unverified in the absence of DNA. From germline, CDR1 is SQVTM and CDR2 ANQGSEA. This CDR3 has 15 amino acids. The CDR3 region is CSVELAGALGNEQFF.

The chain links TRBV12-5 to TRBJ2-7; TCRdb indicates TRBD1, and absent DNA this call remains unverified. The CDR3 sequence is 14 residues long. Germline values: CDR1 LGHNT, CDR2 FRNRAP. The chain's CDR3 is CASAPDGNSYEQYF.

The chain combines TRBV5-6 with TRBJ2-4; as DNA is missing, the TRBD2 call by TCRdb cannot be tested. The CDR3 has 14 residues. In germline, CDR1 is SGHDT, CDR2 YYEEEE. This chain's CDR3 is CASSLRDSRNIQYF.

The rearrangement links TRBV7-2 to TRBJ2-1; there is no DNA to check the TCRdb D call of TRBD1. The CDR3 has 17 residues. CDR1 and CDR2 from the germline V gene are SGHTA and FQGNSA. The CDR3 reads CASSLTSLSRPNNEQFF.

V and J are TRBV27 and TRBJ2-7; TCRdb designates TRBD1, a call that cannot be tested without DNA. CDR3 length: 14 residues. Germline V lookup: CDR1 MNHEY, CDR2 SMNVEV (reference sequence). CDR3 amino acids: CASSYGAGAYEQYF.